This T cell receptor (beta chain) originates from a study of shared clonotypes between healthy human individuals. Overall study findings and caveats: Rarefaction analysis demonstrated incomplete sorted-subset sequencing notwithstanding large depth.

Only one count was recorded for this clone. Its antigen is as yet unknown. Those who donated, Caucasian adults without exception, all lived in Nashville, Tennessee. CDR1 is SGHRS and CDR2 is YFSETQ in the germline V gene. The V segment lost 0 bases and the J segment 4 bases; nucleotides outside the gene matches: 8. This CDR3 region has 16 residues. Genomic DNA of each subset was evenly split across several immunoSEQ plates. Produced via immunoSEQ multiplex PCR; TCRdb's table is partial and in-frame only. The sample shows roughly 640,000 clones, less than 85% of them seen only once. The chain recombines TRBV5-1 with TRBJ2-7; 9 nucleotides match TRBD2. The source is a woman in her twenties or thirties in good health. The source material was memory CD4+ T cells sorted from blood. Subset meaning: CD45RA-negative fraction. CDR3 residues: CASSLVVGSGSYEQYF. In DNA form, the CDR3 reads TGCGCCAGCAGCTTGGTTGTTGGTAGCGGGAGTTACGAGCAGTACTTC.